Following are 20 T cell receptor beta chains from one sample sequenced in a study of blood T cell repertoires in COVID-19. Repertoires were generated with immunoSEQ multiplex PCR, while TCRdb's copy carries only in-frame clones and drops some. Here the sample spans approximately 490,000 clones, approximately 91% being singletons. Sequences were obtained from PBMCs or T cells enriched from blood (not recorded which). All receptors derive from an older woman who had recovered from COVID-19.

The chain uses TRBV19 and TRBJ1-4, with D perhaps matching TRBD1 (6 bases). Germline CDR1 and CDR2: LNHDA and SQIVND (reference sequence). V was trimmed by 9 bases and J by 6 bases, leaving 14 bases between them. CDR3 length equals 13 residues. CDR3 in DNA: TGTGCCAGATTGGACAGCCAGGATGAAAAACTGTTTTTT. It yields the protein CARLDSQDEKLFF.

V gene TRBV3-1 (or the pseudogene TRBV3-2) combines with J gene TRBJ2-5, with D hard to call. Trimming stripped 1 base from V and 7 bases from J, with 7 bases between. The CDR3 loop spans 12 amino acids. Germline V gives CDR1 LGHDT, CDR2 YNNKEL (reference sequence). The CDR3 spells CASSQVPGTQYF. CDR3 DNA sequence: TGTGCCAGCAGCCAAGTACCGGGGACCCAGTACTTC.

The V and J genes are TRBV12-5 and TRBJ2-2, with unresolved D. The V gene's germline CDR1 is LGHNT and CDR2 FRNRAP. There are 14 residues in the CDR3. V was shortened by 6 bases and J by 1 base, with 9 bases between the two germline ends. CDR3 sequence (DNA): TGTGCTAGTGGGGGCCCCGGGAACACCGGGGAGCTGTTTTTT. It codes for CASGGPGNTGELFF.

J is TRBJ2-2 and V is TRBV24-1; 9 bases are a match to TRBD1. Germline V gene lookup returns CDR1 KGHDR and CDR2 SFDVKD. Trimming cost V 4 bases and J 2 bases; bases outside gene matches: 7. CDR3 length equals 17 residues. CDR3 sequence: CATSDRGQGLNTGELFF. The CDR3 nucleotides are TGTGCCACCAGTGACCGGGGACAGGGACTCAACACCGGGGAGCTGTTTTTT.

In regard to this clone: The same CDR3 also results from other DNA sequences found in this sample. This chain links TRBV3-1 (or the pseudogene TRBV3-2) with TRBJ1-1; the D is unclear. Germline V CDR1 and CDR2: LGHDT, YNNKEL (reference sequence). This CDR3 is built from 13 residues. Trimming removed 2 bases from V and 1 base from J, with 5 bases in between. The CDR3 sequence is CASSQSGNTEAFF. The CDR3 bases are TGTGCCAGCAGCCAAAGCGGGAACACTGAAGCTTTCTTT.

In regard to this clone: The sample contains more than one DNA sequence encoding this CDR3. The chain recombines TRBV5-1 with TRBJ1-1; TRBD1 aligns across 10 bases. J was trimmed by 3 bases and V by 4 bases; bases with no gene match: 3. CDR1 is SGHRS and CDR2 is YFSETQ in the germline V gene. The CDR3 loop spans 14 amino acids. CDR3 in DNA: TGCGCCAGCAGCGTCGGACAGGGGGACACTGAAGCTTTCTTT. Amino acid sequence: CASSVGQGDTEAFF.

J is TRBJ2-7 and V is TRBV2; TRBD1 matches at 8 bases. Germline V CDR1 and CDR2: SNHLY, FYNNEI. V was clipped by 5 bases and J by 3 bases; unmatched bases: 3. This CDR3 region has 13 residues. This CDR3 reads CASSRQGIYEQYV. CDR3 bases: TGTGCCAGCAGTCGACAGGGGATCTACGAGCAGTACGTC.

The chain carries TRBV18 and TRBJ1-3, with a tentative D call TRBD1 (6 bases). There are 18 residues in the CDR3. V was pared by 5 bases and J by 2 bases, with 22 bases between. Germline V gene data show CDR1 as KGHSH and CDR2 as LQKENI. In DNA form, the CDR3 reads TGTGCCAGCTCAACTACCGCGTCGGACAGACGGACTGGAAACACCATATATTTT. As protein: CASSTTASDRRTGNTIYF.

V gene TRBV11-2 combines with J gene TRBJ1-4, with D possibly matching TRBD1 (5 bases). The germline V gene has CDR1 SGHAT and CDR2 FQNNGV. This CDR3 comprises 16 residues. V shed 5 bases and J shed 3 bases, with 16 bases lying between them. In DNA, the CDR3 is TGTGCCAGCAGCCCAGACGCACGGGGGGCTAATGAAAAACTGTTTTTT. Amino acid sequence: CASSPDARGANEKLFF.

The CDR3: CASREPGLATGTQYF. The CDR3 DNA is TGTGCCAGCAGGGAGCCTGGACTAGCGACGGGGACCCAGTACTTC. J is TRBJ2-5 and V is TRBV2; 9 bases agree with TRBD2. The germline CDR1 and CDR2 sequences are SNHLY and FYNNEI. The CDR3 is made up of 15 amino acids. V lost 6 bases and J lost 7; bases outside the gene matches: 12.

The rearrangement joins TRBV11-3 to TRBJ1-1; 7 bases are shared with TRBD1. The V segment lost 1 base and the J segment 6 bases; nucleotides outside the gene matches: 8. CDR3 length: 15 amino acids. Germline V gives CDR1 SGHNT, CDR2 YENEEA. CDR3 region: CASSLGKGGSSEAFF. The CDR3 DNA is TGTGCCAGCAGCTTAGGCAAAGGGGGCAGCTCTGAAGCTTTCTTT.

This clone has a handful of counts. The V and J genes are TRBV7-9 and TRBJ2-7, with no clear D. Between the trimmed V and J ends, which lost 5 bases and 8 bases, there was a span of 16 bases. The CDR3 covers 13 residues. The germline CDR1 and CDR2 sequences are SEHNR and FQNEAQ (reference sequence). The CDR3 spells CASSLTGDAKQYF. The CDR3 DNA follows: TGTGCCAGCAGCCTTACTGGAGACGCTAAGCAGTACTTC.

The V and J genes are TRBV5-1 and TRBJ2-3; TRBD2 is a possible D gene (6 bases). The germline V gene has CDR1 SGHRS and CDR2 YFSETQ. CDR3 length: 16 residues. V gave up 0 bases and J gave up 1 base, with 12 bases separating them. The CDR3 DNA reads as TGCGCCAGCAGCTTGGGTGCCAGGGAGGGCACAGATACGCAGTATTTT. Residues: CASSLGAREGTDTQYF.

The J gene is TRBJ2-7, the V gene TRBV15, with D possibly TRBD2 on 5 matching bases. Trimming took off 4 bases at V and 4 bases at J, with 14 bases between the two ends. This CDR3 has 14 amino acids. Germline V lookup: CDR1 LNHNV, CDR2 YYDKDF (reference sequence). The CDR3 protein is CATSKRDGGYEQYF. The CDR3 coding sequence is TGTGCCACCAGCAAGAGAGATGGAGGATACGAGCAGTACTTC.

This clone was counted once. The rearrangement links TRBV19 to TRBJ1-1; 12 bases are a match to TRBD1. The V and J ends lost 2 bases and 5 bases, in that order; junction bases with no gene match: 9. Germline assignment: CDR1 LNHDA and CDR2 SQIVND (reference sequence). The CDR3 consists of 17 residues. The CDR3 protein is CASSILPGQGARTEAFF. The CDR3 DNA reads TGTGCCAGTAGTATACTGCCGGGACAGGGGGCGCGGACTGAAGCTTTCTTT.

The table lists this clone with a count of one. The chain carries TRBV3-1 (or the pseudogene TRBV3-2) and TRBJ1-1; D may be TRBD1 (6 bases). Per the germline V gene, CDR1 is LGHDT and CDR2 is YNNKEL (reference sequence). This CDR3 has 11 residues. V was pared by 3 bases and J by 7 bases, with 6 bases between. This CDR3 reads CASSQTGEAFF. DNA of the CDR3: TGTGCCAGCAGCCAGACAGGTGAAGCTTTCTTT.

The chain carries TRBV2 and TRBJ1-2; 7 bases align to TRBD1. Germline-derived CDR1 and CDR2 are SNHLY and FYNNEI. The CDR3 extends over 15 amino acids. Trimming cost V 6 bases and J 4 bases; bases outside gene matches: 11. The CDR3 here is CASRRSRDSPYGYTF. CDR3 DNA sequence: TGTGCCAGCAGACGATCCCGGGACAGCCCCTATGGCTACACCTTC.

The chain carries TRBV3-1 (or the pseudogene TRBV3-2) and TRBJ2-3; D gene unclear. Germline CDR1 reads LGHDT; CDR2 reads YNNKEL (reference sequence). The CDR3 runs 16 residues. Trimming removed 0 bases from V and 1 base from J, with 11 bases in between. The CDR3 region is CASSQDKTRRTDTQYF. The DNA of the CDR3 is TGTGCCAGCAGCCAAGATAAGACTCGCCGCACAGATACGCAGTATTTT.

The chain carries TRBV30 and TRBJ2-4; 10 bases agree with TRBD2. The CDR3 is 16 amino acids. V gave up 4 bases and J gave up 10 bases; unmatched junction bases: 16. Germline V gene lookup returns CDR1 GTSNPN and CDR2 SVGIG (reference sequence). In nucleotides, the CDR3 is TGTGCCTGGACCGTATCCCCTTTAGCGGGGGGCGGAATTCAGTACTTC. Residues: CAWTVSPLAGGGIQYF.

J is TRBJ2-7 and V is TRBV7-9; D uncertain. CDR1 is SEHNR and CDR2 is FQNEAQ in the germline V gene (reference sequence). This CDR3 is 13 amino acids long. Between the trimmed V and J ends, which lost 1 base and 3 bases, there was a span of 7 bases. CDR3 region: CASSLVNIYEQYV. The CDR3 DNA follows: TGTGCCAGCAGCTTAGTAAATATCTACGAGCAGTACGTC.